The 27 T cell receptor beta chains below were found in one sample sequenced in a study of regulatory T cells in long-lasting Graves disease. The time point is: persistent/refractory GD, antithyroid drugs over 5 years with positive TRAb. Preparation of the TCR library used RNA extracted from PBMCs. iRepertoire HTBI primers and Arm-PCR of CDR3 regions built TCR beta libraries. TCRdb reprocessed the multiplex PCR reads with MiXCR, giving one entry per CDR3 protein. The sample holds about 470,000 distinct CDR3 sequences, around a fifth seen once. The source was peripheral blood mononuclear cells (PBMCs), collected when the disease was refractory, from a patient treated with antithyroid drugs. The receptors were gathered from a female donor with Graves disease.

The chain joins TRBV4-1 to TRBJ2-7; perhaps TRBD1 as D (5 bases). The CDR3 is made up of 17 amino acids. CDR1 is MGHRA and CDR2 is YSYEKL in the germline V gene. Between the trimmed V and J ends, which lost 1 base and 3 bases, there was a span of 19 bases. The CDR3 DNA reads TGCGCCAGCAGCCAAGGAATACCGCTACAGGTCCTCTACGAGCAGTACTTC. Encoded protein: CASSQGIPLQVLYEQYF.

This clonotype was picked up many times. The chain is built from TRBV5-1 and TRBJ2-5; perhaps TRBD1 as D (6 bases). V lost 2 bases and J lost 2, with 10 bases in between. Germline CDR1 reads SGHRS; CDR2 reads YFSETQ. This CDR3 spans 14 amino acids. In DNA form, the CDR3 reads TGCGCCAGCAGCTTACAGGGCCAACAAGAGACCCAGTACTTC. Protein product: CASSLQGQQETQYF.

V gene TRBV6-1 combines with J gene TRBJ2-4, with 9 positions matching TRBD1. Trimming took 6 bases from V and 0 from J; bases not matched to a gene: 3. The germline CDR1 and CDR2 sequences are MNHNS and SASEGT. CDR3 size: 15 residues. CDR3 protein: CASSGQGLAKNIQYF. The CDR3 nucleotides read TGTGCCAGCAGCGGACAGGGGCTAGCCAAAAACATTCAGTACTTC.

The table lists this clonotype with many counts. The V call is TRBV7-2, the J call TRBJ2-5; D gene unclear. Trimming took off 5 bases at V and 5 bases at J, with 12 bases between the two ends. Germline V gene sequence: CDR1 SGHTA, CDR2 FQGNSA. This CDR3 has 13 residues. DNA of the CDR3: TGTGCCAGCAGCACCCTCATGGTTGAGACCCAGTACTTC. Translating gives CASSTLMVETQYF.

This clonotype has at least ten counts. The chain has TRBV7-8 and TRBJ2-7; 7 bases are shared with TRBD1. Germline values: CDR1 SGHVS, CDR2 FQNEAQ. Losses at the gene ends were 2 bases for V and 0 bases for J; bases not matched to a gene: 7. This CDR3 has 16 residues. CDR3 in amino acids: CASSLLTGPSSYEQYF. The CDR3 region has the DNA TGTGCCAGCAGCTTACTGACAGGGCCCAGCTCCTACGAGCAGTACTTC.

This clonotype was seen a few times. J is TRBJ2-7 and V is TRBV6-1; D is ambiguous. Trimming stripped 1 base from V and 4 bases from J, with 8 bases between. The germline V gene has CDR1 MNHNS and CDR2 SASEGT. This CDR3 contains 13 residues. The CDR3, as DNA: TGTGCCAGCAGTGAAGTACCAACTTACGAGCAGTACTTC. As protein: CASSEVPTYEQYF.

Concerning this clonotype itself: The germline gene is not matched at one end of the junction; a read error may be the cause. The CDR3 reads CATRGRSQGTQYF. CDR3 nucleotides: TGTGCCACTAGGGGGCGGAGTCAAGGGACCCAGTACTTC. The chain combines TRBV19 with TRBJ2-5; the match to TRBD1 covers 7 bases. The CDR3 consists of 13 residues. Germline V lookup: CDR1 LNHDA, CDR2 SQIVND (reference sequence).

This clonotype was seen ten or more times. The V gene is TRBV27, the J gene TRBJ2-7, with 7 positions matching TRBD1. The trim removed 0 bases at V and 5 bases at J, leaving 7 bases unmatched. Germline V gene data show CDR1 as MNHEY and CDR2 as SMNVEV (reference sequence). The CDR3 totals 15 residues. The CDR3 sequence: CASSLSWTGHHEQYF. In nucleotides, the CDR3 is TGTGCCAGCAGTTTATCGTGGACAGGCCACCACGAGCAGTACTTC.

The J gene is TRBJ2-7, the V gene TRBV5-6; D ambiguous. This CDR3 is 13 amino acids long. Germline-derived CDR1 and CDR2 are SGHDT and YYEEEE. Trimming shortened V by 1 base and J by 3 bases, and 8 bases separated the two germline ends. Here the CDR3 DNA reads TGTGCCAGCAGCTTGAATAATTGCTACGAGCAGTACTTC. Amino acid sequence: CASSLNNCYEQYF.

This clonotype has just a few counts. V usage is TRBV5-1 and J usage is TRBJ2-6; 8 bases fit TRBD1. Germline loops: CDR1 SGHRS, CDR2 YFSETQ. This CDR3 is 17 amino acids long. The ends lost 2 bases at V and 2 bases at J; junction bases unmatched: 6. CDR3 residues: CASSLGSTGAGANVLTF. CDR3 bases: TGCGCCAGCAGCTTAGGGTCGACAGGGGCTGGGGCCAACGTCCTGACTTTC.

The chain links TRBV18 to TRBJ2-7; the D gene is possibly TRBD1 (6 bases). The CDR3 is made up of 15 amino acids. Trimming cost V 0 bases and J 1 base, with 10 bases left between them. CDR1 KGHSH and CDR2 LQKENI come from the germline V gene. The CDR3 DNA follows: TGTGCCAGCTCACCACCGACAGGCTCTTCCTACGAGCAGTACTTC. Amino acids: CASSPPTGSSYEQYF.

The V and J genes are TRBV12-3 or TRBV12-4 and TRBJ1-5; TRBD1 aligns across 7 bases. J was trimmed by 5 bases and V by 8 bases; bases with no gene match: 3. The CDR3 is 12 amino acids. CDR3 coding DNA: TGTGCCAGCGGAAGGGGGCATCAGCCCCAGCATTTT. Translated: CASGRGHQPQHF.

This clonotype was recorded many times. The chain has TRBV28 and TRBJ1-5, with 7 positions matching TRBD1. The germline V gene has CDR1 MDHEN and CDR2 SYDVKM. The CDR3 loop spans 15 amino acids. J lost 4 bases, V lost 6 bases, and 9 bases had no gene match. CDR3 nucleotide sequence: TGTGCCAGCAGGTGGCAAGAGGGGGCAAATCAGCCCCAGCATTTT. Translation gives CASRWQEGANQPQHF.

V and J are TRBV27 and TRBJ1-1; D gene unclear. CDR3 size: 14 residues. Germline CDR1 and CDR2: MNHEY and SMNVEV (reference sequence). The V end was cut by 1 base, the J end by 5 bases, with 11 bases between. The DNA of the CDR3 is TGTGCCAGCAGTTTATATGGTCGTGGGACTGAAGCTTTCTTT. Translating gives CASSLYGRGTEAFF.

The sample holds many counts of this clonotype. The chain couples TRBV11-2 to TRBJ1-4; D uncertain. Trimming removed 4 bases at V and 7 bases at J, with 19 bases between. This CDR3 spans 16 amino acids. Germline CDR1 and CDR2: SGHAT and FQNNGV. Here the CDR3 DNA reads TGTGCCAGCAGCTCGCGGACCGGGGAAATAGGTGAAAAACTGTTTTTT. Protein product: CASSSRTGEIGEKLFF.

This clonotype was seen at least ten times. The chain employs TRBV28 and TRBJ1-1, with 7 bases aligning to TRBD1. V trimming: 5 bases; J trimming: 2 bases; junction bases outside the gene matches: 8. The CDR3 runs 15 residues. Germline lookup yields CDR1 MDHEN and CDR2 SYDVKM. The CDR3 sequence is CASSTGTAGNTEAFF. The CDR3 DNA reads TGTGCCAGCAGTACAGGGACAGCGGGAAACACTGAAGCTTTCTTT.

Many counts were recorded for this clonotype. V is TRBV2 and J is TRBJ1-2; 7 bases are shared with TRBD1. Germline lookup yields CDR1 SNHLY and CDR2 FYNNEI. This CDR3 contains 13 residues. The junction had 8 bases not matched to a gene; V was cut back by 5 bases and J by 8 bases. The CDR3 region is CASSPRTGGGYTF. CDR3 nucleotide sequence: TGTGCCAGCAGTCCACGGACAGGTGGGGGCTACACCTTC.

This clonotype was observed at least ten times. The CDR3 region is CASGTIIDLYTF. As DNA, the CDR3 is TGTGCCAGCGGAACTATCATAGATCTCTACACCTTC. The V call is TRBV28, the J call TRBJ1-2; no clear D gene. The ends were cut back, 8 bases at V and 10 bases at J, with 17 bases in the middle. The germline CDR1 and CDR2 sequences are MDHEN and SYDVKM. CDR3 length: 12 residues.

In its sample, this clonotype was seen many times. V gene TRBV24-1 combines with J gene TRBJ2-5; 10 bases align to TRBD1. Germline CDR1 is KGHDR and CDR2 is SFDVKD. Trimming took 6 bases from V and 3 from J; bases not matched to a gene: 9. The CDR3 spans 16 residues. The chain's CDR3 is CATSLTGTGEEETQYF. The CDR3 nucleotides read TGTGCCACCAGTCTTACCGGGACAGGGGAAGAAGAGACCCAGTACTTC.

V gene TRBV7-2 combines with J gene TRBJ2-7; a possible D gene is TRBD1 (6 bases). The germline V and J ends were trimmed by 1 base and 3 bases, with 13 bases remaining between them. The CDR3 is 15 residues long. Germline-derived CDR1 and CDR2 are SGHTA and FQGNSA. The CDR3 reads CASSLEAGVYYEQYF. CDR3 nucleotides: TGTGCCAGCAGCTTAGAGGCAGGGGTTTACTACGAGCAGTACTTC.

This chain joins TRBV28 and TRBJ2-5; 11 bases agree with TRBD1. The CDR3 contains 16 residues. CDR1 is MDHEN, CDR2 SYDVKM, per germline. J was trimmed by 4 bases and V by 6 bases; bases with no gene match: 10. The CDR3 region is CASSPWGQGVRETQYF. The CDR3 nucleotides read TGTGCCAGCAGCCCCTGGGGACAGGGGGTTAGAGAGACCCAGTACTTC.

A few counts support this clonotype. J is TRBJ1-1 and V is TRBV19; a weak D match, TRBD1 (5 bases). Germline V lookup: CDR1 LNHDA, CDR2 SQIVND (reference sequence). The CDR3 extends over 17 amino acids. Trimming removed 7 bases from V and 0 bases from J, with 21 bases in between. DNA for the CDR3: TGTGCCAGTACGACCCCCGGTGGGGGACCTATGAACACTGAAGCTTTCTTT. Residues: CASTTPGGGPMNTEAFF.

This clonotype occurred many times. The gene calls are TRBV12-3 or TRBV12-4 and TRBJ1-5; no reliable D call. Trimming removed 8 bases from V and 0 bases from J, with 8 bases in between. The CDR3 is 13 amino acids. CDR3 loop: CASRLYSNQPQHF. CDR3 DNA: TGTGCCAGCCGTCTGTATAGCAATCAGCCCCAGCATTTT.

V and J are TRBV20-1 and TRBJ2-5; 9 bases are a match to TRBD2. The V gene end was trimmed by 8 bases and the J gene end by 5 bases; junction bases not matched to a gene: 6. The CDR3 is 12 residues long. The germline CDR1 and CDR2 sequences are DFQATT and SNEGSKA (reference sequence). CDR3 sequence: CSLSGGKETQYF. CDR3 coding DNA: TGCAGTCTAAGCGGGGGGAAGGAGACCCAGTACTTC.

This clonotype has at least ten counts. The V gene is TRBV19, the J gene TRBJ1-2; D remains unclear. The ends were cut back, 8 bases at V and 9 bases at J, with 13 bases in the middle. This CDR3 has 11 residues. The V gene's germline CDR1 is LNHDA and CDR2 SQIVND (reference sequence). In DNA, the CDR3 is TGTGCCAGTGAGGAATATGGCCGCTACACCTTC. Protein sequence: CASEEYGRYTF.

Points on this clonotype: A far larger clone is just one base off, so this is likely a read error. The V gene is TRBV7-9, the J gene TRBJ2-7, with D perhaps TRBD2 (5 bases). Trimming removed 5 bases at V and 2 bases at J, with 10 bases between. CDR3 length: 13 amino acids. Germline V gives CDR1 SEHNR, CDR2 FQNEAQ (reference sequence). The DNA of the CDR3 is TGTGCCAGCAGCCCGGGGAATCCCTACGAGCAGTACTTC. Protein: CASSPGNPYEQYF.

This clonotype has a handful of counts. A much larger clone differs by one base, so this may be a read error. This chain uses TRBV3-1 with TRBJ1-1; no firm D call. Deletions cut 6 bases from V and 1 base from J, with 9 bases between. The CDR3 is made up of 13 amino acids. Germline V lookup: CDR1 LGHDT, CDR2 YNNKEL (reference sequence). This chain's CDR3 is CASSTDGNTEAFF. The CDR3 DNA sequence: TGTGCCAGCAGTACGGACGGGAACACTGAAGCTTTCTTT.